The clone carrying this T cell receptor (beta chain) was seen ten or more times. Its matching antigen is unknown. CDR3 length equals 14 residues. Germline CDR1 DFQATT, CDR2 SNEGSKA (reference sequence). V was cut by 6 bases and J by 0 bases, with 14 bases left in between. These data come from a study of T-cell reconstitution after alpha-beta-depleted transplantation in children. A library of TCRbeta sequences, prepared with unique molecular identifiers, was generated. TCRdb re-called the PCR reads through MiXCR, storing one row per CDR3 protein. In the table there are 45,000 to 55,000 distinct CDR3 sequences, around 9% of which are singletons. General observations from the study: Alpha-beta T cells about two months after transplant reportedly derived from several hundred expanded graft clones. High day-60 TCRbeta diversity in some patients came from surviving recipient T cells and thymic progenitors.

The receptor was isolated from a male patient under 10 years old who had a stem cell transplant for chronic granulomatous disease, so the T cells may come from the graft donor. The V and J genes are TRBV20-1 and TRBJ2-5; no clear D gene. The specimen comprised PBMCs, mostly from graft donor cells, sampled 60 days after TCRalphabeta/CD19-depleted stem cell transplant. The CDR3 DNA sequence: TGCAGTGCACCCCCTCGACCCTACCAAGAGACCCAGTACTTC. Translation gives CSAPPRPYQETQYF.